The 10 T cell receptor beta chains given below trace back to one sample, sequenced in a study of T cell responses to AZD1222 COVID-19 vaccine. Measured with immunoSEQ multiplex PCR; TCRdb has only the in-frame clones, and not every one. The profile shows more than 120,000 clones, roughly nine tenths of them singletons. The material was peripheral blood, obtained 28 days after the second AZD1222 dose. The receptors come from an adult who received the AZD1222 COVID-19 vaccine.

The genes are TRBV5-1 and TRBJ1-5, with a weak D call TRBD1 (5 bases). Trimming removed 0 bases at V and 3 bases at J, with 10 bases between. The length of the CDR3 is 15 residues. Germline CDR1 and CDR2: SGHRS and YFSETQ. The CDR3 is CASSLAGTYNQPQHF. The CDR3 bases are TGCGCCAGCAGCTTGGCCGGGACTTACAATCAGCCCCAGCATTTT.

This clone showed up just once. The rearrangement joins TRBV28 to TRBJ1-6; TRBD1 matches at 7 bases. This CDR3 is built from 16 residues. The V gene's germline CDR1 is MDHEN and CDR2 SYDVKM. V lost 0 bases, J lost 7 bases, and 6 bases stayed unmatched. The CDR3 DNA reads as TGTGCCAGCAGTTTATGGAGAGGGGGCAAGAATTCACCCCTCCACTTT. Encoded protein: CASSLWRGGKNSPLHF.

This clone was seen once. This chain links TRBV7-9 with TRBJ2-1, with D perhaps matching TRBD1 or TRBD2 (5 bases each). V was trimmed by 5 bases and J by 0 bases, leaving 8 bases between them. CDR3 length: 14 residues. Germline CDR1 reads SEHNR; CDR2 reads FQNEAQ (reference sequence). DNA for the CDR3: TGTGCCAGCAGCCCAGGGAGCTCCTACAATGAGCAGTTCTTC. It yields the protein CASSPGSSYNEQFF. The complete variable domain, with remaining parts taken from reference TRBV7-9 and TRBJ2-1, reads DTGVSQNPRHKITKRGQNVTFRCDPISEHNRLYWYRQTLGQGPEFLTYFQNEAQLEKSRLLSDRFSAERPKGSFSTLEIQRTEQGDSAMYLCASSPGSSYNEQFFGPGTRLTVL.

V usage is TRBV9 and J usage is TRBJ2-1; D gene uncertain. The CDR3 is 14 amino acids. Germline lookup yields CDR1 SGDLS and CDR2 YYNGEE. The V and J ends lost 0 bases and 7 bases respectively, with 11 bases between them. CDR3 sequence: CASSVGYGANEQFF. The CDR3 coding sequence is TGTGCCAGCAGCGTAGGATATGGAGCGAATGAGCAGTTCTTC. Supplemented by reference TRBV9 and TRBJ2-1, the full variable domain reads DSGVTQTPKHLITATGQRVTLRCSPRSGDLSVYWYQQSLDQGLQFLIQYYNGEERAKGNILERFSAQQFPDLHSELNLSSLELGDSALYFCASSVGYGANEQFFGPGTRLTVL.

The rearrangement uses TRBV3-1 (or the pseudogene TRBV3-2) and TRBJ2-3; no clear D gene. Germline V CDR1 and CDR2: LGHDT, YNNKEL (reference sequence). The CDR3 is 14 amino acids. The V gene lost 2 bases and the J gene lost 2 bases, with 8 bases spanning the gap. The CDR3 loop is CASSQRRVTDTQYF. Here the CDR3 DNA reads TGTGCCAGCAGCCAAAGAAGGGTCACAGATACGCAGTATTTT.

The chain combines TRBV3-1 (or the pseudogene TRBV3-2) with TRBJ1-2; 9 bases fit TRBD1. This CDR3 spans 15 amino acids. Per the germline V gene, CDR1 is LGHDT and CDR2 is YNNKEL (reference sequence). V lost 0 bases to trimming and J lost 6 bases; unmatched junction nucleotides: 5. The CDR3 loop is CASSQDLDRGNGYTF. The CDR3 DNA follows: TGTGCCAGCAGCCAAGATCTTGACAGGGGGAATGGCTACACCTTC.

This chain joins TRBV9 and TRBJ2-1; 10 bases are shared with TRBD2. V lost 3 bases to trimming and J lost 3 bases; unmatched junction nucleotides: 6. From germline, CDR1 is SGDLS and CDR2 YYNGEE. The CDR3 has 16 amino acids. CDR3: CASSAPLAGDYNEQFF. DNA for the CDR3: TGTGCCAGCAGCGCCCCTCTAGCGGGAGACTACAATGAGCAGTTCTTC.

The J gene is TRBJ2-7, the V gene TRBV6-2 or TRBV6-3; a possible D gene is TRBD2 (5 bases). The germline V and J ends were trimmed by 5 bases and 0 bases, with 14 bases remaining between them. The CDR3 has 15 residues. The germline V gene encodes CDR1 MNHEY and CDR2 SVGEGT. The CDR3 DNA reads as TGTGCCAGCAGTCCAGTTCTAGCCCTCTCCTACGAGCAGTACTTC. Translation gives CASSPVLALSYEQYF.

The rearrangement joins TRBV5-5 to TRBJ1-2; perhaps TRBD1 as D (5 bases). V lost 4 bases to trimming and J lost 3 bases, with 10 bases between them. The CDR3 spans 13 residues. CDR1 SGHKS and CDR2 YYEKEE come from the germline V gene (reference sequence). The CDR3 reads CASSPDTDYGYTF. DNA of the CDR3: TGTGCCAGCAGCCCGGACACAGACTATGGCTACACCTTC.

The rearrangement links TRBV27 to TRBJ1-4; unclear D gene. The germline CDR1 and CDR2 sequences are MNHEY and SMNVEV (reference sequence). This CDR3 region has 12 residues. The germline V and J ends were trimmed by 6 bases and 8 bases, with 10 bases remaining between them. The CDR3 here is CASRNVGEKLFF. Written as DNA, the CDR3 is TGTGCCAGCAGAAATGTAGGAGAAAAACTGTTTTTT. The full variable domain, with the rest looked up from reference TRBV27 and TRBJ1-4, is EAQVTQNPRYLITVTGKKLTVTCSQNMNHEYMSWYRQDPGLGLRQIYYSMNVEVTDKGDVPEGYKVSRKEKRNFPLILESPSPNQTSLYFCASRNVGEKLFFGSGTQLSVL.